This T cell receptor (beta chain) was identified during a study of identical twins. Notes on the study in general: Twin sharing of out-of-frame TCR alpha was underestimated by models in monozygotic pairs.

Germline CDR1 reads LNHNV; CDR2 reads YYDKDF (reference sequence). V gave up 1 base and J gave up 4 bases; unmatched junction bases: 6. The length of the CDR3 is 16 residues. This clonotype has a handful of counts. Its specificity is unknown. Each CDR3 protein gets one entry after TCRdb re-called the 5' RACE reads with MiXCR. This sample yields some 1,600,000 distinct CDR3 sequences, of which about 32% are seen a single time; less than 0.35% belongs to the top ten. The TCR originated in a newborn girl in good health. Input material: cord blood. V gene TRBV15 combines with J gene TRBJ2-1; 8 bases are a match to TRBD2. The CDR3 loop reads CATSRGVAGTYNEQFF. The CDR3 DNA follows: TGTGCCACCAGCAGAGGAGTAGCGGGGACTTACAATGAGCAGTTCTTC.